A single count supports the clone carrying this TCR beta chain. A read error may be the cause here, since a much bigger clone is one base away. This sample is drawn from a study of molecular identifiers for immune sequencing clone quantification. Generation of bulk TCR libraries relied on previously described methods and listed TCR primers. TCRdb reprocessed the PCR reads via MiXCR and lists one record per CDR3 protein. The repertoire holds hundreds of thousands of distinct CDR3 sequences, with about 25% as singletons. The TCR comes from a human donor in good health. Some libraries in this study had Jurkat cell RNA spiked in. The sample comprised naive CD8+ T cells from blood, with Jurkat cell RNA spiked in. Subset defined: FACS-sorted CD8+CD4-CCR7+CD45RA+ naive T cells.

DNA for the CDR3: TGCTCCAGCAGCCGCCACAATGAGCAGTTCTTC. It encodes CSSSRHNEQFF. The chain joins TRBV4-3 to TRBJ2-1; D is unresolved. CDR1 and CDR2 from the germline V gene are LGHNA and YSLEER. The CDR3 has 11 residues.